This T cell receptor (beta chain) appears in the sequencing data of a study of cytomegalovirus exposure and HLA in healthy donors. Whereas donors were nominally healthy upon sampling, unrecorded immune exposures were probable. The study ran its PCR with 60 Vbeta and 13 Jbeta primers. Clones were sequenced by immunoSEQ multiplex PCR, and TCRdb holds only the in-frame ones, with some missing. Altogether 150,000 to 200,000 clones are present, around 80% being singletons, with the ten largest covering 0.95% to 1.4%. The germline CDR1 and CDR2 sequences are SNHLY and FYNNEI. Between the trimmed V and J ends, which lost 2 bases and 3 bases, there was a span of 10 bases. This CDR3 comprises 15 residues.

The sequence derives from a woman aged 40 to 50 in good health and CMV-seronegative. Sequencing input: PBMCs. The chain employs TRBV2 and TRBJ1-4; TRBD1 is a possible D gene (6 bases). CDR3 nucleotide sequence: TGTGCCAGCAGTGAACAGGGGAAAGCTAATGAAAAACTGTTTTTT. Translation: CASSEQGKANEKLFF.